This T cell receptor beta chain is drawn from a study of T cell changes during pregnancy in multiple sclerosis. This CDR3 region has 15 residues. Trimming took 7 bases from V and 6 from J; bases not matched to a gene: 12. Germline V lookup: CDR1 MNHNY, CDR2 SVGAGI (reference sequence). This table comes from immunoSEQ multiplex PCR, and its TCRdb copy is limited to in-frame clones, with some not included. Seen here are some 71,000 clones, 92% observed once, and the top ten hold roughly 1.5%. This sequence was found in a female donor with multiple sclerosis, enrolled in a pregnancy study. The chain uses TRBV6-6 and TRBJ2-7; TRBD1 aligns across 10 bases. The material sequenced was peripheral blood, taken after pregnancy. Written as DNA, the CDR3 is TGTGCCAGCACCCCGACCGGACAGGGGGTGGGCGAGCAGTACTTC. Residues: CASTPTGQGVGEQYF.